The 20 T cell receptor beta chains in this list originate from one sample, sequenced in a study of cytomegalovirus exposure and HLA in healthy donors. PCR amplification relied on 60 Vbeta primers (plus 13 Jbeta primers). Clones were read by immunoSEQ multiplex PCR, and TCRdb kept only the in-frame ones, dropping some. The sample includes 60,000 to 65,000 clones, roughly 70% of them seen just once. The sample consisted of PBMCs. The source of these receptors is a middle-aged man in good health and CMV-seropositive.

The V and J genes are TRBV29-1 and TRBJ2-7, with 7 bases aligning to TRBD1. The CDR3 contains 17 residues. Per germline, CDR1 SQVTM and CDR2 ANQGSEA. Unmatched junction bases numbered 13, after V lost 2 bases and J lost 0 bases. In nucleotides, the CDR3 is TGCAGCGTTGAAACCCGGGACAGCTCCTCTCTCTCCTACGAGCAGTACTTC. It is translated as CSVETRDSSSLSYEQYF.

J is TRBJ2-5 and V is TRBV30, with a weak D call TRBD1 (5 bases). Germline CDR1 and CDR2: GTSNPN and SVGIG (reference sequence). The CDR3 totals 12 residues. Trimming removed 3 bases from V and 6 bases from J, with 11 bases in between. CDR3 sequence (DNA): TGTGCCTGGAGCTCAGGGTGGAAGACCCAGTACTTC. Amino acids: CAWSSGWKTQYF.

In its sample, this clone was seen a few times. It is likely a read error: a sequence one base away is far more abundant. The same CDR3 can be traced to other DNA sequences in this sample. CDR3 loop: CAKTQDDQFF. The CDR3 region has the DNA TGTGCCAAGACACAGGATGATCAGTTCTTC. V usage is TRBV5-4 and J usage is TRBJ2-1; maybe TRBD1 (5 bases). Germline CDR1 is SGHNT and CDR2 is YYREEE (reference sequence). The CDR3 has 10 amino acids.

The chain has TRBV6-1 and TRBJ1-2; TRBD1 matches at 7 bases. The CDR3 has 16 residues. Trimming cost V 2 bases and J 1 base; bases outside gene matches: 7. Germline-derived CDR1 and CDR2 are MNHNS and SASEGT. Here the CDR3 reads CASSEYGTEVNYGYTF. In DNA, the CDR3 is TGTGCCAGCAGTGAATACGGGACAGAGGTTAACTATGGCTACACCTTC.

The chain uses TRBV7-8 and TRBJ2-1; 9 bases line up with TRBD2. J gave up 8 bases and V 4 bases, and 12 bases lay outside the gene matches. Germline V gives CDR1 SGHVS, CDR2 FQNEAQ. This CDR3 comprises 16 residues. This CDR3 is CASSYPSEREVDEQFF. The CDR3 bases are TGTGCCAGCAGCTACCCCTCCGAGCGGGAGGTCGATGAGCAGTTCTTC. The full variable domain, completed using reference TRBV7-8 and TRBJ2-1, is GAGVSQSPRYKVAKRGQDVALRCDPISGHVSLFWYQQALGQGPEFLTYFQNEAQLDKSGLPSDRFFAERPEGSVSTLKIQRTQQEDSAVYLCASSYPSEREVDEQFFGPGTRLTVL.

The chain carries TRBV5-4 and TRBJ1-5; a weak D match, TRBD1 (5 bases). Germline-derived CDR1 and CDR2 are SGHNT and YYREEE (reference sequence). V gave up 4 bases and J gave up 6 bases, with 20 bases separating them. There are 16 residues in the CDR3. The CDR3 DNA reads as TGTGCCAGCAGCCTAATGGGTGATGGAGGGGTTCAGCCCCAGCATTTT. It is translated as CASSLMGDGGVQPQHF.

This clone rates as medium-sized. The CDR3 region has the DNA TGTGCCAGCAGCTTGTCGACAGGGTCAGGTAGAGAGACCCAGTACTTC. The encoded protein is CASSLSTGSGRETQYF. The chain combines TRBV5-5 with TRBJ2-5, with 7 bases identical to TRBD1. The CDR3 sequence is 16 residues long. V was clipped by 1 base and J by 4 bases; unmatched bases: 10. Germline V CDR1 and CDR2: SGHKS, YYEKEE (reference sequence).

The genes are TRBV7-8 and TRBJ2-7; 7 nucleotides match TRBD2. With 5 bases clipped from V and 2 bases from J, the junction kept 6 bases outside the gene matches. The V gene's germline CDR1 is SGHVS and CDR2 FQNEAQ. CDR3 length equals 14 residues. The DNA of the CDR3 is TGTGCCAGCAGCCGGCTTGGGACTACCTACGAGCAGTACTTC. Its translation is CASSRLGTTYEQYF.

This clone was detected once. V is TRBV7-8 and J is TRBJ1-2; perhaps TRBD1 as D (5 bases). The germline V gene encodes CDR1 SGHVS and CDR2 FQNEAQ. V lost 2 bases to trimming and J lost 2 bases, with 12 bases between them. The CDR3 extends over 15 amino acids. CDR3 protein: CASSLRQTLNYGYTF. The CDR3 bases are TGTGCCAGCAGCTTAAGACAGACCTTGAACTATGGCTACACCTTC.

This CDR3 is CSPTRQGAGNEQFF. The CDR3 coding sequence is TGCAGCCCTACACGACAGGGGGCAGGCAATGAGCAGTTCTTC. The V and J genes are TRBV29-1 and TRBJ2-1; 10 nucleotides agree with TRBD1. Germline CDR1 is SQVTM and CDR2 is ANQGSEA. CDR3 length: 14 residues. J gave up 6 bases and V 8 bases, and 10 bases lay outside the gene matches.

The chain links TRBV12-5 to TRBJ1-1; TRBD1 aligns across 9 bases. The CDR3 contains 16 residues. CDR1 is LGHNT and CDR2 is FRNRAP in the germline V gene. Trimming cost V 6 bases and J 1 base; bases outside gene matches: 9. For the CDR3, the DNA is TGTGCTAGTGGCGTCGGGACAGGGCATAGGAACACTGAAGCTTTCTTT. Translation: CASGVGTGHRNTEAFF.

This clone turned up a few times. The V and J genes are TRBV28 and TRBJ1-5; 8 bases are shared with TRBD1. V gave up 7 bases and J gave up 4 bases; unmatched junction bases: 6. The CDR3 consists of 14 residues. The germline CDR1 and CDR2 sequences are MDHEN and SYDVKM. The CDR3 DNA is TGTGCCAGCACCTCCGGACAGGGAAATCAGCCCCAGCATTTT. It encodes CASTSGQGNQPQHF.

The chain has TRBV5-4 and TRBJ1-1, with 7 bases fitting TRBD1. CDR3 length: 14 residues. J gave up 5 bases and V 6 bases, and 10 bases lay outside the gene matches. Germline CDR1 and CDR2: SGHNT and YYREEE (reference sequence). The CDR3 nucleotides are TGTGCCAGCAACGAACAGGGGCAAACTACTGAAGCTTTCTTT. Its translation is CASNEQGQTTEAFF.

The CDR3 DNA is TGCAGCGTTGAATGGTCTAGTTTCCCAGAGACCCAGTACTTC. Amino acids: CSVEWSSFPETQYF. V gene TRBV29-1 combines with J gene TRBJ2-5; no firm D call. The V gene lost 2 bases and the J gene lost 4 bases, with 14 bases spanning the gap. This CDR3 has 14 residues. CDR1 and CDR2 (germline): SQVTM, ANQGSEA.

The count of this clone is one. V and J are TRBV10-1 and TRBJ2-1; 10 bases line up with TRBD1. The CDR3 is made up of 15 amino acids. The V segment lost 9 bases and the J segment 5 bases; nucleotides outside the gene matches: 10. CDR1 is WNHNN and CDR2 is SYGVQD in the germline V gene (reference sequence). CDR3 in amino acids: CARRGQGMYHNEQFF. Here the CDR3 DNA reads TGCGCCAGGCGGGGACAGGGGATGTACCACAATGAGCAGTTCTTC.

The chain uses TRBV29-1 and TRBJ2-3; TRBD2 agrees at 11 bases. V was pared by 7 bases and J by 0 bases, with 3 bases of the junction left unmatched. This CDR3 region has 14 residues. Germline V gene data show CDR1 as SQVTM and CDR2 as ANQGSEA. The CDR3 nucleotides are TGCAGCGGTAGCGGGAGGGCGAGCACAGATACGCAGTATTTT. Its translation is CSGSGRASTDTQYF.

The chain combines TRBV5-1 with TRBJ1-1; D might be TRBD1 (6 bases). V was pared by 6 bases and J by 1 base, with 16 bases between. The CDR3 runs 15 residues. Germline values: CDR1 SGHRS, CDR2 YFSETQ. This CDR3 reads CASTDVPGQNTEAFF. The CDR3 region has the DNA TGCGCCAGCACCGACGTACCGGGACAGAACACTGAAGCTTTCTTT.

Only a few counts were recorded for this clone. In nucleotides, the CDR3 is TGTGCCTCCCTCCCCCTTAGCGGCTACGAGCAGTACTTC. It codes for CASLPLSGYEQYF. The rearrangement links TRBV28 to TRBJ2-7; tentatively, D is TRBD2 (6 bases). The V gene lost 11 bases and the J gene lost 3 bases, with 17 bases spanning the gap. Germline assignment: CDR1 MDHEN and CDR2 SYDVKM. There are 13 residues in the CDR3.

This clone was seen a single time. The chain has TRBV4-1 and TRBJ2-5, with 7 bases lining up with TRBD2. Trimming took 1 base from V and 4 from J; bases not matched to a gene: 9. The CDR3 sequence is 16 residues long. Germline values: CDR1 MGHRA, CDR2 YSYEKL. The CDR3 DNA reads as TGCGCCAGCAGCCAAGTGCCGGCTAGCGGAGGAGAGACCCAGTACTTC. It is translated as CASSQVPASGGETQYF.

The genes are TRBV9 and TRBJ2-6; a possible D gene is TRBD2 (7 bases). The CDR3 covers 18 residues. CDR1 is SGDLS and CDR2 is YYNGEE in the germline V gene. Trimming removed 0 bases from V and 0 bases from J, with 13 bases in between. The CDR3: CASSVEGGPISGANVLTF. The CDR3 nucleotides read TGTGCCAGCAGCGTAGAGGGGGGGCCGATCTCTGGGGCCAACGTCCTGACTTTC.